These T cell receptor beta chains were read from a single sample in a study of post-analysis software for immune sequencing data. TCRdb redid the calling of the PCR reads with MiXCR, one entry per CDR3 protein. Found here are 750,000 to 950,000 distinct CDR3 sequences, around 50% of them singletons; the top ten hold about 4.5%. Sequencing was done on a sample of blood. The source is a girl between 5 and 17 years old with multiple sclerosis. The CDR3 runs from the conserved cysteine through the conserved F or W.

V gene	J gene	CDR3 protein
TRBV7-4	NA	CASSITSGTQEETQYF
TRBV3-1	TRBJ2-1	CASSLRSSGGSNEQFF
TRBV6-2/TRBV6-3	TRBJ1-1	CASSYPSTEAFF
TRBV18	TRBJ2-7	CASSPAHSDRLAGYEQYF
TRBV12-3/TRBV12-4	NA	CAISLGAGYSGEQYF
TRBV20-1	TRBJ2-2	CSASIQRLAGNTGELFF
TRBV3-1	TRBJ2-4	CASSQDGGGGIQNIQYF
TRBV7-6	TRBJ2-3	CASSLGASGSGTDTQYF
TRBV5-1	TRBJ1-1	CASSLGQGRFTEAFF
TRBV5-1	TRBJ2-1	CASSLKKAGIYNEQFF
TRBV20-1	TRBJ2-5	CSVKRQYQETQYF
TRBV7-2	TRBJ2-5	CASSSRQGWETQYF
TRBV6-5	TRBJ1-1	CASRRGGTEAFF